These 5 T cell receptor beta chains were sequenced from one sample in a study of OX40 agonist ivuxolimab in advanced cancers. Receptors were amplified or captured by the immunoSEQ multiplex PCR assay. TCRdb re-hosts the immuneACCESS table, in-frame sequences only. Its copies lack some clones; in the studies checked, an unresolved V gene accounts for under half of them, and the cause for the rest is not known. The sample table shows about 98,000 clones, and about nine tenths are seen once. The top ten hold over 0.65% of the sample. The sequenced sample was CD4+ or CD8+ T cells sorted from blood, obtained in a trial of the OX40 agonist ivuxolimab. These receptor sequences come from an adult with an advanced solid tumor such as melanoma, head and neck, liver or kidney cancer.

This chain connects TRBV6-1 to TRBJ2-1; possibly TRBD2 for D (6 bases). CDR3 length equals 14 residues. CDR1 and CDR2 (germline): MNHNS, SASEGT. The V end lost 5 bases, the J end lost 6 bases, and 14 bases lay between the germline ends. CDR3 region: CASSPRGISNEQFF. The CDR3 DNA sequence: TGTGCCAGCAGTCCGCGGGGAATAAGCAATGAGCAGTTCTTC.

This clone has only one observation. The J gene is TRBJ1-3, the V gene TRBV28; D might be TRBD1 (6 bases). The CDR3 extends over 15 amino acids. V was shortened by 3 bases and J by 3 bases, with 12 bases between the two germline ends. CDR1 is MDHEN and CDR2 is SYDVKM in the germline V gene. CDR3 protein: CASSLRGADGNTIYF. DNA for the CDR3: TGTGCCAGCAGTTTGCGGGGGGCAGATGGAAACACCATATATTTT.

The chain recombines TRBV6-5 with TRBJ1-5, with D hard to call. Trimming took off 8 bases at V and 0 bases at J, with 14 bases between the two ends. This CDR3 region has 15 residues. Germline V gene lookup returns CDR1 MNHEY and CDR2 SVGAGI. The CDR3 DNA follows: TGTGCCAGCCGGGCGGGCAGCCTTAGCAATCAGCCCCAGCATTTT. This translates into CASRAGSLSNQPQHF.

Here the CDR3 reads CASRPTTGANTEAFF. The DNA for the CDR3 is TGTGCCAGCAGGCCTACTACGGGCGCGAACACTGAAGCTTTCTTT. This chain joins TRBV6-5 and TRBJ1-1; unclear D gene. Deletions cut 6 bases from V and 1 base from J, with 15 bases between. The CDR3 is made up of 15 amino acids. The germline V gene has CDR1 MNHEY and CDR2 SVGAGI.

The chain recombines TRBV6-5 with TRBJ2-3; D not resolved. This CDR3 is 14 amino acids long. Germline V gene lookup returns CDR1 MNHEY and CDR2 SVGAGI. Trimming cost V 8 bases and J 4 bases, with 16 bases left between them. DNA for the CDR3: TGTGCCAGCCGATACGGAAACCTGGCAGATACGCAGTATTTT. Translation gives CASRYGNLADTQYF.